Listed below are T cell receptor beta chains from one sample, sequenced in a study of blood T cell repertoires in COVID-19. TCRdb keeps only in-frame clones here, not all; method: immunoSEQ multiplex PCR. The table lists 150,000 to 250,000 clones, about four fifths of them singletons. The sequencing sample was made of PBMCs or T cells enriched from blood (not recorded which). The source is a man aged 40-49 years who had recovered from COVID-19. CDR3s include the opening cysteine and the closing phenylalanine or tryptophan. A D gene is named only where the DNA matches it firmly. Clone size is not always given. Where it is, it says once, few, many or a class for expanded clones.

size: NA
D: NA
length: 15
J: TRBJ1-1
V: TRBV4-2
DNA: TGTGCCAGCAGCCACCACAGGGAAATAAACACTGAAGCTTTCTTT
CDR3: CASSHHREINTEAFF

size: few
D: NA
length: 16
J: TRBJ2-5
V: TRBV2
DNA: TGTGCCAGCAGTGAACCCTCCGGGGAATCGGGCAAGACCCAGTACTTC
CDR3: CASSEPSGESGKTQYF

size: NA
D: NA
length: 14
J: TRBJ2-2
V: TRBV28
DNA: TGTGCCAGCAGTTTGTTAGGCGGCACCGGGGAGCTGTTTTTT
CDR3: CASSLLGGTGELFF

size: few
D: TRBD1
length: 20
J: TRBJ1-2
V: TRBV5-4
DNA: TGTGCCAGCAGCCCCCGAACCGGCGGGACAGGGGAGGGGGCTAACTATGGCTACACCTTC
CDR3: CASSPRTGGTGEGANYGYTF

size: NA
D: NA
length: 15
J: TRBJ1-5
V: TRBV5-8
DNA: TGTGCCAGCAGCTGGGGTCCGGAAAGGGGTCAGCCCCAGCATTTT
CDR3: CASSWGPERGQPQHF

size: NA
D: TRBD2
length: 16
J: TRBJ2-5
V: TRBV9
DNA: TGTGCCAGCAGCGTAGGGCCTAGCGGGGGGGAAGAGACCCAGTACTTC
CDR3: CASSVGPSGGEETQYF

size: NA
D: NA
length: 13
J: TRBJ1-1
V: TRBV7-9
DNA: TGTGCCAGCAGGCAGAACAGTGGCACTGAAGCTTTCTTT
CDR3: CASRQNSGTEAFF

size: NA
D: TRBD1
length: 13
J: TRBJ1-1
V: TRBV11-3
DNA: TGTGCCAGCAGAGGACAGGGTTCCGCTGAAGCTTTCTTT
CDR3: CASRGQGSAEAFF

size: NA
D: TRBD2
length: 16
J: TRBJ2-3
V: TRBV19
DNA: TGTGCCAGTAGTCGACGAGCGGGGGCTAGCACAGATACGCAGTATTTT
CDR3: CASSRRAGASTDTQYF

size: NA
D: NA
length: 15
J: TRBJ2-2
V: TRBV7-9
DNA: TGTGCCAGCAGCTTAAGTCCGCAGGGCTTGGGGGAGCTGTTTTTT
CDR3: CASSLSPQGLGELFF

size: NA
D: NA
length: 11
J: TRBJ2-7
V: TRBV12-3/TRBV12-4
DNA: TGTGCCAGCAGTTCGACATCCGAGCAGTACTTC
CDR3: CASSSTSEQYF

size: NA
D: NA
length: 15
J: TRBJ1-2
V: TRBV6-2/TRBV6-3
DNA: TGTGCCAGCAGCTCTCCCCCGACACGCTTCGCTGGCTACACCTTC
CDR3: CASSSPPTRFAGYTF

size: NA
D: NA
length: 10
J: TRBJ1-1
V: TRBV2
DNA: TGTGCCATGCAGGGGTCTGAAGCTTTCTTT
CDR3: CAMQGSEAFF

size: NA
D: NA
length: 13
J: TRBJ1-1
V: TRBV15
DNA: TGTGCCACCTCCGGACAGCCGAACACTGAAGCTTTCTTT
CDR3: CATSGQPNTEAFF

size: NA
D: TRBD1
length: 15
J: TRBJ2-5
V: TRBV18
DNA: TGTGCCAGCTCACCACGACAGGGGAGAGTTGAGACCCAGTACTTC
CDR3: CASSPRQGRVETQYF

size: NA
D: NA
length: 15
J: TRBJ1-6
V: TRBV30
DNA: TGTGCCTGGAGTTCCGCGAGCTCCTATAATTCACCCCTCCACTTT
CDR3: CAWSSASSYNSPLHF

size: once
D: NA
length: 15
J: TRBJ1-2
V: TRBV3-1/TRBV3-2
DNA: TGTGCCAGCAGCCAAGTCCCAGGGATGCTCTATGGCTACACCTTC
CDR3: CASSQVPGMLYGYTF

size: NA
D: NA
length: 15
J: TRBJ1-6
V: TRBV28
DNA: TGTGCCAGCAGTTTTTCAGGGACACAGAGTTCACCCCTCCACTTT
CDR3: CASSFSGTQSSPLHF

size: NA
D: NA
length: 14
J: TRBJ1-5
V: TRBV28
DNA: TGTGCCAGCAGTTTGAGCGGGTGGCGGCAGCCCCAGCATTTT
CDR3: CASSLSGWRQPQHF

size: NA
D: NA
length: 12
J: TRBJ2-3
V: TRBV7-3
DNA: TGTGCCAGCAGCCCCAACGGGGATACGCAGTATTTT
CDR3: CASSPNGDTQYF

size: many
D: NA
length: 15
J: TRBJ2-5
V: TRBV7-6
DNA: TGTGCCAGCAGCTTAGATAGAGGGCCGATCGGGACCCAGTACTTC
CDR3: CASSLDRGPIGTQYF

size: NA
D: TRBD1
length: 16
J: TRBJ1-1
V: TRBV29-1
DNA: TGCAGCGCTGAGGGAGGAGACAGGGTACCACTCACTGAAGCTTTCTTT
CDR3: CSAEGGDRVPLTEAFF

size: NA
D: NA
length: 15
J: TRBJ1-3
V: TRBV5-5
DNA: TGTGCCAGCAGCTTGTGGCACCTCTCTGGAAACACCATATATTTT
CDR3: CASSLWHLSGNTIYF

size: once
D: NA
length: 13
J: TRBJ1-4
V: TRBV3-1/TRBV3-2
DNA: TGTGCCAGCAGCACTGGGAGGAATGAAAAACTGTTTTTT
CDR3: CASSTGRNEKLFF

size: few
D: NA
length: 16
J: TRBJ1-6
V: TRBV3-1/TRBV3-2
DNA: TGTGCCAGCAGCCAAGGAGCCGGGACTGCTTATTCACCCCTCCACTTT
CDR3: CASSQGAGTAYSPLHF

size: NA
D: TRBD1
length: 12
J: TRBJ1-2
V: TRBV28
DNA: TGTGCCAGCAGTTCAGGGGGTGGGGGCTACACCTTC
CDR3: CASSSGGGGYTF

size: NA
D: NA
length: 11
J: TRBJ2-2
V: TRBV19
DNA: TGTGCCAGTAGCTACACCGGGGAGCTGTTTTTT
CDR3: CASSYTGELFF

size: NA
D: NA
length: 17
J: TRBJ1-2
V: TRBV11-2
DNA: TGTGCCAGCAGCCAAACCAGGGGCAGAACAGCTAACTATGGCTACACCTTC
CDR3: CASSQTRGRTANYGYTF

size: NA
D: NA
length: 14
J: TRBJ1-2
V: TRBV19
DNA: TGTGCCAGTAGGCCACAGGGAGGGAACTATGGCTACACCTTC
CDR3: CASRPQGGNYGYTF

size: few
D: TRBD2
length: 16
J: TRBJ2-1
V: TRBV24-1
DNA: TGTGCCACCAGTGATTTGATCACTAGCGGACCGGGGGAGCAGTTCTTC
CDR3: CATSDLITSGPGEQFF

size: few
D: TRBD1
length: 15
J: TRBJ1-1
V: TRBV24-1
DNA: TGTGCCACCAGGGGACAGGGGGGGAAGAACACTGAAGCTTTCTTT
CDR3: CATRGQGGKNTEAFF

size: once
D: TRBD1
length: 15
J: TRBJ1-2
V: TRBV7-9
DNA: TGTGCCAGCAGCTTAAGTAGACAGGGAGCCTATGGCTACACCTTC
CDR3: CASSLSRQGAYGYTF

size: NA
D: NA
length: 15
J: TRBJ1-1
V: TRBV28
DNA: TGTGCCAGCACCCCCGGAGGCAGGGGACACACTGAAGCTTTCTTT
CDR3: CASTPGGRGHTEAFF

size: NA
D: NA
length: 15
J: TRBJ1-3
V: TRBV3-1/TRBV3-2
DNA: TGTGCCAGCAGTTCCCGGGGGGCGCGGGGAAACACCATATATTTT
CDR3: CASSSRGARGNTIYF

size: NA
D: TRBD1
length: 14
J: TRBJ1-2
V: TRBV3-1/TRBV3-2
DNA: TGTGCCAGCAGCCAACAGGGGGCCTACGGTGGCTACACCTTC
CDR3: CASSQQGAYGGYTF

size: once
D: NA
length: 13
J: TRBJ2-3
V: TRBV7-3
DNA: TGTGCCAGCAGCTTTAGGTCGGAGGATACGCAGTATTTT
CDR3: CASSFRSEDTQYF

size: NA
D: NA
length: 13
J: TRBJ1-1
V: TRBV9
DNA: TGTGCCAGCAGCGTAGGGCCGAACACTGAAGCTTTCTTT
CDR3: CASSVGPNTEAFF

size: NA
D: NA
length: 15
J: TRBJ2-2
V: TRBV19
DNA: TGTGCCAGTACCATCGGCAGGGTAGGAACCGGGGAGCTGTTTTTT
CDR3: CASTIGRVGTGELFF

size: NA
D: NA
length: 14
J: TRBJ1-6
V: TRBV9
DNA: TGTGCCAGCAGCATAGCGGAGGGTAATTCACCCCTCCACTTT
CDR3: CASSIAEGNSPLHF

size: NA
D: NA
length: 14
J: TRBJ2-5
V: TRBV28
DNA: TGTGCCAGCAGTTTATTGGGGACTCAAGAGACCCAGTACTTC
CDR3: CASSLLGTQETQYF

size: NA
D: NA
length: 14
J: TRBJ1-3
V: TRBV6-5
DNA: TGTGCCAGCAGTTACTCGTACAGGGGAAACACCATATATTTT
CDR3: CASSYSYRGNTIYF

size: NA
D: NA
length: 14
J: TRBJ2-2
V: TRBV4-3
DNA: TGCGCCAGCAGCCAAGAGGGCGCGAGCGGGGAGCTGTTTTTT
CDR3: CASSQEGASGELFF

size: once
D: NA
length: 12
J: TRBJ1-2
V: TRBV2
DNA: TGTGCCAGCTCAGCAGGGATTGGTGGCTACACCTTC
CDR3: CASSAGIGGYTF

size: NA
D: TRBD1
length: 16
J: TRBJ1-1
V: TRBV23-1
DNA: TGCGCCAGCAGTCAATCAAGGACAGGGAGGGGCACTGAAGCTTTCTTT
CDR3: CASSQSRTGRGTEAFF

size: NA
D: NA
length: 14
J: TRBJ2-3
V: TRBV7-2
DNA: TGTGCCAGCAGCTTACAACTAAACACAGATACGCAGTATTTT
CDR3: CASSLQLNTDTQYF